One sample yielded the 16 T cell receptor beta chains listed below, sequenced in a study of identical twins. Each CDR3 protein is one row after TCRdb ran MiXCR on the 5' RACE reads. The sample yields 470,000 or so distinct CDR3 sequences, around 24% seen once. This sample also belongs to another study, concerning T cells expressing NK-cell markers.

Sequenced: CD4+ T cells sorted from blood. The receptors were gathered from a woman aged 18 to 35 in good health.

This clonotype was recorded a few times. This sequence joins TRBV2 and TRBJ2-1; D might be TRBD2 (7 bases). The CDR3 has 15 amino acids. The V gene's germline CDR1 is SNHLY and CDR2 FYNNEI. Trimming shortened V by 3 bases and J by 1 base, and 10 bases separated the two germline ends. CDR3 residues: CASSEGGQSYNEQFF. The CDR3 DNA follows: TGTGCCAGCAGTGAGGGGGGGCAGTCCTACAATGAGCAGTTCTTC.

CDR3: CASSTSRGIGNEQFF. Here the CDR3 DNA reads TGTGCCAGCAGTACATCCCGGGGGATCGGGAATGAGCAGTTCTTC. The chain employs TRBV2 and TRBJ2-1, with a weak D call TRBD2 (6 bases). The CDR3 sequence is 15 residues long. CDR1 is SNHLY and CDR2 is FYNNEI in the germline V gene. The V end was cut by 5 bases, the J end by 7 bases, with 18 bases between.

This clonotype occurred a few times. This chain's CDR3 is CASRRNARGGELFF. CDR3 bases: TGCGCCAGCAGACGGAACGCTAGGGGCGGGGAGCTGTTTTTT. The V call is TRBV5-1, the J call TRBJ2-2; tentatively, D is TRBD1 (5 bases). CDR1 and CDR2 from the germline V gene are SGHRS and YFSETQ. The CDR3 has 14 amino acids. Deletions cut 5 bases from V and 7 bases from J, with 15 bases between. Supplemented by reference TRBV5-1 and TRBJ2-2, the full variable domain reads KAGVTQTPRYLIKTRGQQVTLSCSPISGHRSVSWYQQTPGQGLQFLFEYFSETQRNKGNFPGRFSGRQFSNSRSEMNVSTLELGDSALYLCASRRNARGGELFFGEGSRLTVL.

The CDR3 is CSARGPLAGGNNEQFF. CDR3 in DNA: TGCAGTGCTAGGGGCCCACTAGCGGGAGGGAACAATGAGCAGTTCTTC. This chain links TRBV20-1 with TRBJ2-1, with TRBD2 matching 13 bases. Germline V CDR1 and CDR2: DFQATT, SNEGSKA (reference sequence). The CDR3 consists of 16 residues. V was pared by 3 bases and J by 5 bases, with 7 bases of the junction left unmatched.

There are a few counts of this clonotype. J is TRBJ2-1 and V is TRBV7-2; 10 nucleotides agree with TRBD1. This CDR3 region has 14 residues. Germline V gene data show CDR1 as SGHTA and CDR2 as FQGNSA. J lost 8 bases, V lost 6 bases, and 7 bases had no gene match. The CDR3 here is CASSTGQGWHEQFF. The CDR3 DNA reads TGTGCCAGCAGTACGGGACAGGGGTGGCATGAGCAGTTCTTC.

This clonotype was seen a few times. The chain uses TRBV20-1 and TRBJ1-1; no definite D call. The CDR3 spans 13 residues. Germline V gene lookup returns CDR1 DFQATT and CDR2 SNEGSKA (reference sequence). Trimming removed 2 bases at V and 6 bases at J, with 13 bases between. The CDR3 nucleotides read TGCAGTGCTAGATGGGTCCCGGCGGCTGAAGCTTTCTTT. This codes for CSARWVPAAEAFF.

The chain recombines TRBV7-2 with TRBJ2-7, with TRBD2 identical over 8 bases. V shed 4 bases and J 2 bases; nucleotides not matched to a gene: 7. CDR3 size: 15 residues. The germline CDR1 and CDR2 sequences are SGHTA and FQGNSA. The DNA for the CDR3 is TGTGCCAGCAGCTCCACTAGCGGTGTCGCCTACGAGCAGTACTTC. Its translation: CASSSTSGVAYEQYF.

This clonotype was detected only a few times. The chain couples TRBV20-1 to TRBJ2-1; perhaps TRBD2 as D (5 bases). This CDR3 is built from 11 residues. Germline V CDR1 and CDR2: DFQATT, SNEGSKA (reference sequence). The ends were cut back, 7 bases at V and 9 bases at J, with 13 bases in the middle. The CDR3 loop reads CSGRRNSEQFF. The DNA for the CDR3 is TGCAGTGGTCGGAGGAACAGTGAGCAGTTCTTC.

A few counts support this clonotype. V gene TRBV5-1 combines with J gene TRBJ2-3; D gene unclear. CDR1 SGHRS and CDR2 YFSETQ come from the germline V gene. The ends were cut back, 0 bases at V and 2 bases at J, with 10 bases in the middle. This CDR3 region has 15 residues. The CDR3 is CASSLEAHPTDTQYF. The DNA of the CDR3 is TGCGCCAGCAGCTTGGAGGCCCACCCCACAGATACGCAGTATTTT.

The CDR3 spells CASSFTDRDLRGYTF. Written as DNA, the CDR3 is TGTGCCAGCAGCTTTACAGATAGGGATTTGAGGGGCTACACCTTC. The chain joins TRBV7-9 to TRBJ1-2, with D unresolved. V lost 3 bases, J lost 8 bases, and 19 bases lay in between. The CDR3 runs to 15 residues. CDR1 and CDR2 from the germline V gene are SEHNR and FQNEAQ (reference sequence). Drawing the rest from reference TRBV7-9 and TRBJ1-2, the complete variable domain is DTGVSQNPRHKITKRGQNVTFRCDPISEHNRLYWYRQTLGQGPEFLTYFQNEAQLEKSRLLSDRFSAERPKGSFSTLEIQRTEQGDSAMYLCASSFTDRDLRGYTFGSGTRLTVV.

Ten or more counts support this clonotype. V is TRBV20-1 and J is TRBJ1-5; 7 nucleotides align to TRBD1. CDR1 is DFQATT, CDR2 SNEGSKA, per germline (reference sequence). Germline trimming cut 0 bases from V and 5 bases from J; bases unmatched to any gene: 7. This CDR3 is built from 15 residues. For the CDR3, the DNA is TGCAGTGCTAGAGATCCACAGGGGATTCATCAGCCCCAGCATTTT. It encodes CSARDPQGIHQPQHF.

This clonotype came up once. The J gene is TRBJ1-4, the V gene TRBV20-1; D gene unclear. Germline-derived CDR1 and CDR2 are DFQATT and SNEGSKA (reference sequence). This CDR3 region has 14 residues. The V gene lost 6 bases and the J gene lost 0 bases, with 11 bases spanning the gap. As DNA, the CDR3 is TGCAGTGCCCTAGAGTACTCAACTAATGAAAAACTGTTTTTT. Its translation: CSALEYSTNEKLFF.

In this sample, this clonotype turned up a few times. The CDR3 DNA reads TGTGCCAGCCGACCTAGCGGGAGGGTTAATGAGCAGTTCTTC. This encodes CASRPSGRVNEQFF. The chain joins TRBV12-3 or TRBV12-4 to TRBJ2-1, with 12 bases matching TRBD2. The CDR3 length is 14 residues. V lost 8 bases, J lost 7 bases, and 6 bases stayed unmatched.

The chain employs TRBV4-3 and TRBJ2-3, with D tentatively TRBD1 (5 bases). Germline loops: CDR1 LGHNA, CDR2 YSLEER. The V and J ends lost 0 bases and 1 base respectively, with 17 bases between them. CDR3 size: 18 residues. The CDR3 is CASSQELDRQFGTDTQYF. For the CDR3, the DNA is TGCGCCAGCAGCCAAGAATTAGACAGACAGTTTGGCACAGATACGCAGTATTTT.

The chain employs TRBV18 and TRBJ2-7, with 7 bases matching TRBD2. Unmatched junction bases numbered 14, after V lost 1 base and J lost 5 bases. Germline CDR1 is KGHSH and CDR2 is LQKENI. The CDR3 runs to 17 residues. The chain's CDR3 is CASSPRTSALLRDEQYF. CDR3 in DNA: TGTGCCAGCTCACCACGAACTAGCGCCCTCCTACGGGACGAGCAGTACTTC.

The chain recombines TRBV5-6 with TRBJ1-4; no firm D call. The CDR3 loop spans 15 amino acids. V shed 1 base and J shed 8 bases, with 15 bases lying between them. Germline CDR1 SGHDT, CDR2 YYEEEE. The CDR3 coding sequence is TGTGCCAGCAGCTTGCTCGGGGAGGGAGGAGAAAAACTGTTTTTT. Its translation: CASSLLGEGGEKLFF.